Detailed here is one T cell receptor (beta chain). The antigen is unknown. CD45RO-negative, CCR7-positively selected cells formed the naive CD8 fraction, excluding terminally differentiated effector memory CD45RA+ cells. Genomic DNA from each subset was divided evenly over several immunoSEQ plates. The protocol was immunoSEQ multiplex PCR, while the TCRdb copy is restricted to in-frame clones and leaves out a portion. The sample lists approximately 600,000 clones; around 95% were seen once. These data come from a study of shared clonotypes between healthy human individuals. Study context: A couple of women and a few men aged 18 to 49 made up the donors.

General observations from the study: Shared across a handful of donors were roughly 4.7% of the naive CD4 clonotypes.

CDR3 length: 13 amino acids. Germline CDR1 LNHDA, CDR2 SQIVND (reference sequence). The chain combines TRBV19 with TRBJ2-5; 7 positions match TRBD1. The better agreement between TRBJ2-7 and the DNA end casts doubt on the J call. Sequencing was carried out using naive CD8+ T cells sorted from blood. The origin of this receptor is a woman in her twenties or thirties in good health. CDR3: CASSPQGSYEQYF. The CDR3 region has the DNA TGTGCCAGTAGCCCACAGGGGTCCTACGAGCAGTACTTC.